This record looks at one T cell receptor beta chain sequence and its context. Its antigen is not known. Amplified TCR beta CDR3 regions came from RNA transcripts. A first-round RT-PCR of the TCR CDR3 used the HTBI primer set. In TCRdb, the multiplex PCR reads were re-called with MiXCR into one record per CDR3 protein. The sample carries hundreds of thousands of distinct CDR3 sequences, more than 12% recorded once. The germline gives CDR1 SGHRS, CDR2 YFSETQ. Trimming at V came to 5 bases and at J to 7 bases, leaving 10 bases not matched to a gene. This CDR3 comprises 15 residues. The data stem from a study of T cells in Graves' hyperthyroidism and ophthalmopathy. Whole-study context: Peripheral blood was collected at initial diagnosis, before any treatment. Broader study findings: Using 13 V-J features, a model discriminated ophthalmopathy from stable hyperthyroidism. For ophthalmopathy, model prediction preceded onset by a median about 6 months. Most thyroid clonotypes with frequency above 0.001 were detected in blood.

The sample taken for sequencing was blood. V and J are TRBV5-1 and TRBJ2-2, with 8 bases lining up with TRBD2. This sequence was found in a woman aged 45-65 years with Graves' ophthalmopathy. CDR3 DNA: TGCGCCAGCAGTTTGATAGCGGGGTCGAACGGGGAGCTGTTTTTT. Residues: CASSLIAGSNGELFF.